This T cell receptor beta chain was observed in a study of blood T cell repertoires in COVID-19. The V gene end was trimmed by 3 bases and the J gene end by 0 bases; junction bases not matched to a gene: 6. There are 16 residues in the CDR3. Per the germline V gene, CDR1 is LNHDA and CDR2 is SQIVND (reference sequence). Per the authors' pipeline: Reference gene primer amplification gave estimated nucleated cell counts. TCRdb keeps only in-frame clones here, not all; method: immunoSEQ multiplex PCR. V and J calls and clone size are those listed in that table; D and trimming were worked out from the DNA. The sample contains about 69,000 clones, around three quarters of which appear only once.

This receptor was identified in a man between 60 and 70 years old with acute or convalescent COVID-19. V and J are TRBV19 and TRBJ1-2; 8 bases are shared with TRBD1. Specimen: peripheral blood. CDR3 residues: CASSMTGTGPNYGYTF. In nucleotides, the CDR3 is TGTGCCAGTAGTATGACCGGGACAGGCCCTAACTATGGCTACACCTTC.